This T cell receptor (beta chain) came from a study of blood T cell repertoires in COVID-19. Libraries were prepared by immunoSEQ multiplex PCR; TCRdb keeps only in-frame clonotypes and omits some of them. The table shows approximately 170,000 clones, with approximately 86% occurring only once. Germline V gene data show CDR1 as ENHRY and CDR2 as SYGVKD. V was pared by 6 bases and J by 7 bases, with 7 bases of the junction left unmatched. The CDR3 is made up of 14 amino acids. The sequenced material came from peripheral blood. The TCR was taken from a man aged 45-65 years with active or convalescent COVID-19. The chain employs TRBV10-3 and TRBJ2-1, with 9 bases that match TRBD2. Written as DNA, the CDR3 is TGTGCCATCAGAATAGCGGGGGCGCGGAATGAGCAGTTCTTC. Protein: CAIRIAGARNEQFF.